Listed below are T cell receptor beta chains from one sample, sequenced in a study of blood T cell repertoires in COVID-19. Some clones are missing from TCRdb's copy, which holds only in-frame ones; the method was immunoSEQ multiplex PCR. This table holds roughly 150,000 clones, around 81% found once. Sequencing was performed on peripheral blood. The receptors were gathered from a man between 65 and 79 years old with active or convalescent COVID-19. Both conserved end residues are part of each CDR3. The D gene is left open where the match is weak. Rows give clone size only sometimes, using once, few, many, or a class for an expanded clone.

TRBV18	TRBD1	-	TRBJ2-7	CASSPGTGGWGEQYF	TGTGCCAGCTCACCAGGGACAGGGGGTTGGGGCGAGCAGTACTTC
TRBV20-1	-	-	TRBJ2-3	CSASHRTATDTQYF	TGCAGTGCTAGTCACAGGACAGCCACAGATACGCAGTATTTT
TRBV5-1	TRBD1	-	TRBJ2-1	CASSMGGTGVFDEQFF	TGCGCCAGCAGCATGGGCGGGACAGGGGTTTTTGATGAGCAGTTCTTC
TRBV11-3	TRBD1	few	TRBJ1-1	CASSYRDREGNTEAFF	TGTGCCAGCAGCTACCGGGACAGGGAAGGGAACACTGAAGCTTTCTTT
TRBV9	TRBD2	-	TRBJ2-1	CASSARTSGGSYNEQFF	TGTGCCAGCAGCGCCCGGACTAGCGGGGGGTCCTACAATGAGCAGTTCTTC
TRBV7-6	-	-	TRBJ1-1	CASSLAWRGADTEAFF	TGTGCCAGCAGCTTAGCTTGGCGGGGGGCGGACACTGAAGCTTTCTTT
TRBV7-3	-	-	TRBJ2-3	CASSSSSGGGGTDTQYF	TGTGCCAGCAGCTCCTCTAGCGGAGGGGGAGGCACAGATACGCAGTATTTT
TRBV5-1	-	-	TRBJ1-2	CASSLGGRTNYGYTF	TGCGCCAGCAGCTTGGGGGGGCGGACTAACTATGGCTACACCTTC
TRBV7-2	-	-	TRBJ2-7	CASSLARLQVEQYF	TGTGCCAGCAGCTTAGCGCGGCTACAGGTGGAGCAGTACTTC
TRBV25-1	-	few	TRBJ2-1	CASSAKYNEQFF	TGTGCCAGCAGTGCAAAATACAATGAGCAGTTCTTC
TRBV18	-	-	TRBJ1-1	CASSPDRTSGFF	TGTGCCAGCTCCCCAGACAGGACAAGCGGTTTCTTT
TRBV16	-	-	TRBJ2-2	CASSQGQNTGELFF	TGTGCCAGCAGCCAGGGACAGAACACCGGGGAGCTGTTTTTT
TRBV5-4	TRBD1	-	TRBJ1-2	CASSLPDRYGYTF	TGTGCCAGCAGCTTGCCGGACAGGTACGGCTACACCTTC
TRBV6-2/TRBV6-3	TRBD1	-	TRBJ1-5	CASSRTGGGNQPQHF	TGTGCCAGCAGTCGGACAGGGGGTGGCAATCAGCCCCAGCATTTT
TRBV5-4	-	-	TRBJ1-1	CASSSGARGTEAFF	TGTGCCAGCAGCTCAGGGGCTAGGGGCACTGAAGCTTTCTTT
TRBV7-2	TRBD1	-	TRBJ2-2	CASSPLPSGTGGATGELFF	TGTGCCAGCAGCCCACTTCCATCCGGGACAGGGGGCGCAACCGGGGAGCTGTTTTTT
TRBV19	-	-	TRBJ2-2	CASSRKTGYTGELFF	TGTGCCAGTAGTAGAAAAACAGGGTACACCGGGGAGCTGTTTTTT
TRBV5-6	TRBD1	-	TRBJ2-7	CASSLFTGTGLAYEQYF	TGTGCCAGCAGCTTGTTTACCGGGACAGGGCTGGCCTACGAGCAGTACTTC
TRBV28	-	once	TRBJ2-2	CASSLSRLHTGELFF	TGTGCCAGCAGTTTATCCAGGCTACACACCGGGGAGCTGTTTTTT
TRBV4-1	-	once	TRBJ1-2	CASSQSLGGGPATYGYTF	TGCGCCAGCAGTCAATCCCTCGGCGGGGGCCCTGCTACCTATGGCTACACCTTC
TRBV14	TRBD1	few	TRBJ2-7	CASSQPLIGGISGEQYF	TGTGCCAGCAGCCAACCCCTTATAGGGGGCATAAGTGGCGAGCAGTACTTC
TRBV19	TRBD1	-	TRBJ2-7	CASSILGTGPHEQYF	TGTGCCAGTAGTATCCTGGGGACAGGGCCCCACGAGCAGTACTTC
TRBV5-1	TRBD1	many	TRBJ2-5	CASSRTLTGEETQYF	TGCGCCAGCAGCCGCACCCTGACAGGGGAGGAGACCCAGTACTTC
TRBV12-3/TRBV12-4	-	-	TRBJ2-1	CASSFGWNNEQFF	TGTGCCAGCAGCTTCGGGTGGAACAATGAGCAGTTCTTC
TRBV9	-	-	TRBJ2-1	CASSTVVAPGNNEQFF	TGTGCCAGCAGCACCGTAGTCGCCCCAGGTAACAATGAGCAGTTCTTC
TRBV3-1/TRBV3-2	-	-	TRBJ2-7	CASSPHRTYEQYF	TGTGCCAGCAGCCCTCACAGGACCTACGAGCAGTACTTC
TRBV11-1	-	-	TRBJ2-7	CASSLGPRGGTYEQYF	TGTGCCAGCAGCTTAGGCCCCAGGGGAGGGACCTACGAGCAGTACTTC
TRBV19	-	-	TRBJ2-3	CASSMLRSSTDTQYF	TGTGCCAGTAGTATGTTGCGGTCTAGCACAGATACGCAGTATTTT
TRBV7-7	TRBD1	-	TRBJ2-5	CASSFTGARETQYF	TGTGCCAGCAGCTTCACAGGGGCACGAGAGACCCAGTACTTC
TRBV7-2	TRBD1	-	TRBJ2-4	CASSLQGQFKNIQYF	TGTGCCAGCAGCCTTCAGGGACAGTTCAAAAACATTCAGTACTTC
TRBV7-6	-	-	TRBJ1-2	CASSSFNSGMGYTF	TGTGCCAGCAGCTCCTTCAACTCGGGGATGGGCTACACCTTC
TRBV7-2	TRBD1	-	TRBJ1-3	CATTGGAWGNTIYF	TGTGCCACCACAGGGGGCGCGTGGGGAAACACCATATATTTT
TRBV7-6	-	-	TRBJ2-7	CASSLASNSPYEQYF	TGTGCCAGCAGCTTAGCCTCAAACAGCCCCTACGAGCAGTACTTC
TRBV28	TRBD1	-	TRBJ1-4	CASSLWGQGITTNEKLFF	TGTGCCAGCAGTTTGTGGGGACAGGGGATTACAACTAATGAAAAACTGTTTTTT
TRBV19	TRBD1	-	TRBJ1-1	CASTPRGDRGEAFF	TGTGCCAGTACCCCGAGGGGAGACAGGGGTGAAGCTTTCTTT
TRBV29-1	-	-	TRBJ1-5	CSVEGGEGQPQHF	TGCAGCGTTGAAGGGGGGGAAGGGCAGCCCCAGCATTTT
TRBV29-1	-	-	TRBJ2-7	CSVVVDSYEQYF	TGCAGCGTTGTGGTAGACTCCTACGAGCAGTACTTC
TRBV24-1	-	-	TRBJ2-2	CATRAANTGELFF	TGTGCCACCAGAGCGGCGAACACCGGGGAGCTGTTTTTT
TRBV25-1	-	-	TRBJ2-7	CASSALDGRSSYEQYF	TGTGCCAGCAGTGCCCTAGATGGGAGATCCTCCTACGAGCAGTACTTC
TRBV7-2	-	-	TRBJ2-3	CASSSGFWSTDTQYF	TGTGCCAGCAGCTCGGGGTTCTGGAGCACAGATACGCAGTATTTT
TRBV19	-	once	TRBJ2-5	CASSYKIQETQYF	TGTGCCAGTAGTTACAAAATCCAAGAGACCCAGTACTTC